The sequence of this TCR beta chain was determined in a study of molecular identifiers for immune sequencing clone quantification. CDR1 and CDR2 from the germline V gene are SEHNR and FQNEAQ (reference sequence). There are 14 residues in the CDR3. V lost 4 bases, J lost 5 bases, and 14 bases lay in between. As CD8+CD4-CCR7+CD45RA+ cells, naive CD8 T cells were sorted. TCRdb ran MiXCR on the PCR reads and lists one entry per CDR3 protein. This table has roughly 630,000 distinct CDR3 sequences, less than 30% appearing once. Points from the study as a whole: Amid fewer than 1.3 million naive cells, spiked Jurkat TCR RNA from one cell was reportedly still detectable.

This clonotype appeared a few times. What it binds is not known. The sequence was collected from a human donor in good health. Some libraries in this study had Jurkat cell RNA spiked in. This chain joins TRBV7-9 and TRBJ1-1; TRBD1 might be the D (5 bases). The sample comprised naive CD8+ T cells from blood, with Jurkat cell RNA spiked in. Regarding subset: FACS-sorted CD8+CD4-CCR7+CD45RA+ naive T cells. The CDR3 region has the DNA TGTGCCAGCAGCTCATTTGGGGGTGGGACTGAAGCTTTCTTT. It codes for CASSSFGGGTEAFF.